This is a list of T cell receptor beta chains from one sample in a study of cytomegalovirus exposure and HLA in healthy donors. Profiled with immunoSEQ multiplex PCR; TCRdb holds only in-frame clones, not every one. The sample records some 120,000 clones, 70% to 85% being singletons. The source material was PBMCs. Receptors were obtained from a woman in her fifties or sixties in good health and CMV-seronegative. CDR3s include the opening cysteine and the closing phenylalanine or tryptophan. The D gene is left open where the match is weak. The size entry is marked missing in some rows and otherwise reads once, few, many or a size class.

CDR3nt | CDR3aa | v_gene | d_gene | abundance | j_gene
TGTGCCAGCAGCCCCCCCGGGACTAGCGACACAGATACGCAGTATTTT | CASSPPGTSDTDTQYF | TRBV7-9 | TRBD2 | . | TRBJ2-3
TGTGCCAGCAGTGTATCTCTTCTAGCGGGAGTGAATGAGCAGTTCTTC | CASSVSLLAGVNEQFF | TRBV6-4 | TRBD2 | few | TRBJ2-1
TGTGCCAGCAGCTTAGGGCTAGCGGGGACCACAGATACGCAGTATTTT | CASSLGLAGTTDTQYF | TRBV11-2 | TRBD2 | . | TRBJ2-3
TGTGCCATCGGAGGGACAGGGGCAAATGAGCAGTTCTTC | CAIGGTGANEQFF | TRBV10-3 | TRBD1 | . | TRBJ2-1
TGTGCCAGCAGCCGACGTTTCTCTGGGGGCGGAAACACTGAAGCTTTCTTT | CASSRRFSGGGNTEAFF | TRBV7-2 | . | . | TRBJ1-1
TGTGCCAGCAGGACCGGGGGGTTGGATGCTTTCTTT | CASRTGGLDAFF | TRBV11-2 | . | once | TRBJ1-1
TGTGCCAGCAGCCCAGACAGGGGGAGGTATCAGCCCCAGCATTTT | CASSPDRGRYQPQHF | TRBV9 | TRBD1 | . | TRBJ1-5
TGTGCCAGCAGGAGAGACTCGACAGGGGGCTATGGCTACACCTTC | CASRRDSTGGYGYTF | TRBV6-1 | TRBD1 | . | TRBJ1-2
TGCGCCAGCAGCCAACTAGCGGGCCTTTTAAGCTCCTACAATGAGCAGTTCTTC | CASSQLAGLLSSYNEQFF | TRBV4-3 | TRBD2 | few | TRBJ2-1
TGTGCCAGCAGCTTAGCACAGGGGAGCCATGGCTACACCTTC | CASSLAQGSHGYTF | TRBV7-6 | TRBD1 | . | TRBJ1-2
TGCGCCAGCAACAGGGGCGAATGGGCGAACGAGCAGTACTTC | CASNRGEWANEQYF | TRBV5-1 | TRBD1 | . | TRBJ2-7
TGTGCCAGCAGCTTGACCCAGGGCGGCGAGCAGTACTTC | CASSLTQGGEQYF | TRBV7-9 | . | . | TRBJ2-7
TGTGCCAGCAGCCAAGTCTCCACCGGGACAGGGACTAGAAAGAATGAAAAACTGTTTTTT | CASSQVSTGTGTRKNEKLFF | TRBV4-2 | TRBD1 | . | TRBJ1-4
TGCGCCAGCAGCCGAGACTTTTACAATGAGCAGTTCTTC | CASSRDFYNEQFF | TRBV4-3 | . | . | TRBJ2-1
TGTGCCAGCAGTTTAGCGGGAGGGCCAATCCACGATGAGCAGTTCTTC | CASSLAGGPIHDEQFF | TRBV5-6 | TRBD2 | once | TRBJ2-1
TGTGCCACCCAGGGGGCGTCTGGTGTGAACACTGAAGCTTTCTTT | CATQGASGVNTEAFF | TRBV28 | TRBD1 | . | TRBJ1-1